The 9 T cell receptor beta chains below come from one sample, sequenced in a study of blood T cell repertoires in COVID-19. The protocol was immunoSEQ multiplex PCR, while the TCRdb copy is restricted to in-frame clones and leaves out a portion. The sample includes over 90,000 clones, around 80% of them seen just once. Sequenced material: peripheral blood. Receptor source: a man in his fifties or sixties with active or convalescent COVID-19.

The chain carries TRBV7-6 and TRBJ2-3; 10 positions match TRBD2. This CDR3 region has 15 residues. The germline gives CDR1 SGHVS, CDR2 FNYEAQ. V shed 6 bases, J shed 6 bases, and the junction held 9 bases outside the gene matches. CDR3 sequence reads: CASSQTASGGDTQYF. In DNA form, the CDR3 reads TGTGCCAGCAGTCAAACTGCTAGCGGGGGTGATACGCAGTATTTT.

The rearrangement uses TRBV5-1 and TRBJ1-3; D may be TRBD1 (6 bases). The CDR3 loop spans 17 amino acids. Germline V CDR1 and CDR2: SGHRS, YFSETQ. Between the trimmed V and J ends, which lost 3 bases and 4 bases, there was a span of 20 bases. The CDR3 DNA reads TGCGCCAGCAGCTCTCTATACCCGGCAGGACAGGGAAACACCATATATTTT. Translated: CASSSLYPAGQGNTIYF.

The J gene is TRBJ2-1, the V gene TRBV7-8, with a weak D call TRBD2 (6 bases). In germline, CDR1 is SGHVS, CDR2 FQNEAQ. V was cut by 1 base and J by 3 bases, with 16 bases left in between. The length of the CDR3 is 17 residues. In DNA form, the CDR3 reads TGTGCCAGCAGCTTAGACGGAGGAGGGGTCCTCTACAATGAGCAGTTCTTC. It specifies CASSLDGGGVLYNEQFF.

The genes are TRBV7-9 and TRBJ1-1; D is perhaps TRBD1 (6 bases). The CDR3 loop spans 12 amino acids. With 2 bases removed from V and 8 bases from J, the gap between germline ends came to 9 bases. CDR1 SEHNR and CDR2 FQNEAQ come from the germline V gene (reference sequence). CDR3 amino acids: CASSLTGQEAFF. The CDR3 DNA follows: TGTGCCAGCAGCTTAACAGGACAGGAAGCTTTCTTT.

V gene TRBV7-2 combines with J gene TRBJ2-1; TRBD2 matches at 15 bases. This CDR3 has 19 residues. Germline V gene sequence: CDR1 SGHTA, CDR2 FQGNSA. V lost 4 bases and J lost 0; bases outside the gene matches: 7. As DNA, the CDR3 is TGTGCCAGCAGCTCACCGGGACTAGCGGGGGGTAACTCCTACAATGAGCAGTTCTTC. Protein product: CASSSPGLAGGNSYNEQFF. Together with reference TRBV7-2 and TRBJ2-1, the CDR3 gives the full variable domain: GAGVSQSPSNKVTEKGKDVELRCDPISGHTALYWYRQSLGQGLEFLIYFQGNSAPDKSGLPSDRFSAERTGGSVSTLTIQRTQQEDSAVYLCASSSPGLAGGNSYNEQFFGPGTRLTVL.

In the case of this clone: One end of the junction does not line up with germline, which may come from a read error. In DNA form, the CDR3 reads TGTGCCAGCAGCTTAGCCTCGACAGGTTTCGAAGATACCCAGTACTTC. Its translation: CASSLASTGFEDTQYF. The chain is built from TRBV7-2 and TRBJ2-5, with D possibly matching TRBD1 (6 bases). Per the germline V gene, CDR1 is SGHTA and CDR2 is FQGNSA. The CDR3 loop spans 16 amino acids.

The sample holds one count of this clone. The chain employs TRBV9 and TRBJ2-1; D perhaps matches TRBD1 (6 bases). The CDR3 loop spans 15 amino acids. V was trimmed by 0 bases and J by 6 bases, leaving 13 bases between them. Germline V gene lookup returns CDR1 SGDLS and CDR2 YYNGEE. The CDR3 nucleotides are TGTGCCAGCAGCGTAGCCCAGGGGCCCTTCAATGAGCAGTTCTTC. Protein product: CASSVAQGPFNEQFF.

A few counts support this clone. V is TRBV12-3 or TRBV12-4 and J is TRBJ1-1; a possible D gene is TRBD1 (6 bases). The CDR3 runs 13 residues. Trimming cost V 5 bases and J 1 base, with 8 bases left between them. CDR3 region: CASSQQGNTEAFF. The CDR3 nucleotides are TGTGCCAGCAGTCAACAGGGGAACACTGAAGCTTTCTTT.

V usage is TRBV24-1 and J usage is TRBJ2-3; TRBD1 matches 7 bases. Germline V gene data show CDR1 as KGHDR and CDR2 as SFDVKD. The CDR3 is 15 amino acids. V shed 5 bases, J shed 2 bases, and the junction held 6 bases outside the gene matches. The CDR3 coding sequence is TGTGCCACCAGTGGGACAGGACCCTTCACAGATACGCAGTATTTT. Translated, it gives CATSGTGPFTDTQYF.